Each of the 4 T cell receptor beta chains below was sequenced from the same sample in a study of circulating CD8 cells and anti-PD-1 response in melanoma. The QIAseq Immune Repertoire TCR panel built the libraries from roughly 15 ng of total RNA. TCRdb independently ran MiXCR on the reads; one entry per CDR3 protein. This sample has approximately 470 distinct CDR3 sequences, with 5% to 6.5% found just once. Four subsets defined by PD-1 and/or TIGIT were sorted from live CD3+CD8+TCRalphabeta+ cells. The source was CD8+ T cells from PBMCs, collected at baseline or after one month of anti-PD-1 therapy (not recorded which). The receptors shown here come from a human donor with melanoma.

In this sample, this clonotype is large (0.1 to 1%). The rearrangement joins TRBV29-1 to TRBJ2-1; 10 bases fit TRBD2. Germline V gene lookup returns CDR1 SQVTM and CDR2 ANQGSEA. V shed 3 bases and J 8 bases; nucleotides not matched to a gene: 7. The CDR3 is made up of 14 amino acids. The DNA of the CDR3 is TGCAGCGTTGAGCAAGCGGGGGGGCTTGATGAGCAGTTCTTC. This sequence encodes CSVEQAGGLDEQFF.

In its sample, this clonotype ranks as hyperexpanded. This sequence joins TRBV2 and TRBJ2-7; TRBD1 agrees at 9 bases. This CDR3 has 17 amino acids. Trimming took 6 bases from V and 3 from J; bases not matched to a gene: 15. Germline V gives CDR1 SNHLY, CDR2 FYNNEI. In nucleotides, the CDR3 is TGTGCCAGCAGGACTGGGACAGGGTTCCTCCTAGGCTACGAGCAGTACTTC. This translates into CASRTGTGFLLGYEQYF.

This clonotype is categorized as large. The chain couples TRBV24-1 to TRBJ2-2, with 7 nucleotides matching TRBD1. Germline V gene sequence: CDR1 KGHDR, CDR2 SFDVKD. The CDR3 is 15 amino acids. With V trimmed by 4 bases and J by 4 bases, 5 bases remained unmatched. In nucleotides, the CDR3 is TGTGCCACCAGTGACCGGACAGGAGGCACCGGGGAGCTGTTTTTT. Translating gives CATSDRTGGTGELFF.

This chain's CDR3 is CASKTGGWGELFF. CDR3 nucleotides: TGTGCCAGCAAGACAGGGGGCTGGGGGGAGCTGTTTTTT. V gene TRBV27 combines with J gene TRBJ2-2; 10 bases are a match to TRBD1. V gave up 7 bases and J gave up 8 bases; unmatched junction bases: 4. Germline V CDR1 and CDR2: MNHEY, SMNVEV (reference sequence). This CDR3 is 13 amino acids long.